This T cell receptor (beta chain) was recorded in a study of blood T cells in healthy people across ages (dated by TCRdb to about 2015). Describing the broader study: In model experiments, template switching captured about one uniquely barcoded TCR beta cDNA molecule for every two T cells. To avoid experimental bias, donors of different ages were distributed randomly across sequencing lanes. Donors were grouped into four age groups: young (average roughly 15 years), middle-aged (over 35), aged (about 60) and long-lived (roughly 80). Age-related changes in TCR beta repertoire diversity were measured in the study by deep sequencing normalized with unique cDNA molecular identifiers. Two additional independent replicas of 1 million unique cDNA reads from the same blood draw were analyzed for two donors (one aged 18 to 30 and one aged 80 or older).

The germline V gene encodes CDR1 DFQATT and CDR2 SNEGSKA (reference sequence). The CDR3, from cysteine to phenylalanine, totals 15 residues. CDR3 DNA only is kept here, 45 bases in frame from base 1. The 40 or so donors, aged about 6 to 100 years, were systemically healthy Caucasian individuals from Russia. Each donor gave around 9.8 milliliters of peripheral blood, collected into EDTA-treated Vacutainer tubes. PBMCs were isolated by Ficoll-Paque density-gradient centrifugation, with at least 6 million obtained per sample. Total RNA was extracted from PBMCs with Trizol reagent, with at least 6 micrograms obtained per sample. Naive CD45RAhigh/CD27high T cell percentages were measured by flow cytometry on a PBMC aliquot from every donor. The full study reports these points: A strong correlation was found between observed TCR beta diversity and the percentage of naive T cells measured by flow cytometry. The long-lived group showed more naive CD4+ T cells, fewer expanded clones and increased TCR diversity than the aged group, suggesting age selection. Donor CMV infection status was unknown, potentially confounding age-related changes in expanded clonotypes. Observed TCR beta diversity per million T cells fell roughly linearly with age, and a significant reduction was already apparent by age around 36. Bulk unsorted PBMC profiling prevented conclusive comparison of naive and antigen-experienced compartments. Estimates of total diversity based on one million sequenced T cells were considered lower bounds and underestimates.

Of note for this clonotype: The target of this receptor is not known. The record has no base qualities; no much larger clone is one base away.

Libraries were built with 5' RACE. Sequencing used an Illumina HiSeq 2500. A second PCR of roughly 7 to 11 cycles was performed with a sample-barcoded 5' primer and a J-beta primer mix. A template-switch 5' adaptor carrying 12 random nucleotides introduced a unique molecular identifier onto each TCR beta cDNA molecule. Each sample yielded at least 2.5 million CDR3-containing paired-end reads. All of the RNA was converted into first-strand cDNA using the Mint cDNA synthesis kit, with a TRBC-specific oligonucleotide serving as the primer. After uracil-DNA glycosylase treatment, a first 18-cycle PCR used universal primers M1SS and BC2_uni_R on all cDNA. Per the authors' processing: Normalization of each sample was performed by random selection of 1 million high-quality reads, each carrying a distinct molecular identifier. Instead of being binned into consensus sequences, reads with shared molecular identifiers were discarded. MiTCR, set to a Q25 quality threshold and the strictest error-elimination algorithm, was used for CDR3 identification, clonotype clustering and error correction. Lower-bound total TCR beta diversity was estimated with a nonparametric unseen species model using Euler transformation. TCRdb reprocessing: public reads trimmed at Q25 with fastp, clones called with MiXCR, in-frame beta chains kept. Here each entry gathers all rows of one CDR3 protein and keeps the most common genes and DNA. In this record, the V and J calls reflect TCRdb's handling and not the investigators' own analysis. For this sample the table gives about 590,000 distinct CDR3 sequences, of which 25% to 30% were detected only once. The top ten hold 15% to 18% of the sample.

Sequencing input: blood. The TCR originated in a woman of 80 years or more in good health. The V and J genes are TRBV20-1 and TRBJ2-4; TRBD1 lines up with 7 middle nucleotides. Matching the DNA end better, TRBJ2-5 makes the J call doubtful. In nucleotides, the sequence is TGCAGTGTTAGGCCCCCGGGACAGCGTGGAGAGACCCAGTACTTC. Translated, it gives CSVRPPGQRGETQYF.